This entry lists 9 T cell receptor beta chains sequenced from one sample in a study of read filtering for tumor transcriptome and immune sequencing. This library used 300 to 450 ng RNA and molecular barcoded adaptors spanning alpha/delta and beta/gamma chains. TCRdb re-derived calls from the reads in MiXCR, one entry per CDR3 protein. In the table there are 30,000 to 40,000 distinct CDR3 sequences, approximately 14% of which are singletons. The material sequenced was a population of CD138-negative cells sorted from bone marrow. All receptors come from a donor aged 40 or older with multiple myeloma.

This clonotype was picked up many times. The rearrangement joins TRBV20-1 to TRBJ2-1; tentatively, D is TRBD1 (7 bases). This CDR3 spans 16 amino acids. V lost 0 bases, J lost 8 bases, and 20 bases lay in between. Germline loops: CDR1 DFQATT, CDR2 SNEGSKA (reference sequence). CDR3 loop: CSARDPWDSGLDEQFF. For the CDR3, the DNA is TGCAGTGCTAGAGATCCATGGGACAGCGGGCTTGATGAGCAGTTCTTC.

This clonotype occurred many times. V usage is TRBV29-1 and J usage is TRBJ2-7, with a possible D match to TRBD1 (6 bases). Trimming pared 6 bases from V and 3 bases from J, leaving 18 bases between. The CDR3 loop spans 14 amino acids. CDR1 SQVTM and CDR2 ANQGSEA come from the germline V gene. CDR3 sequence (DNA): TGCAGCGTCGAACAGGGATCTGGGGGCTACGAGCAGTACTTC. This encodes CSVEQGSGGYEQYF.

In its sample, this clonotype was seen many times. The chain recombines TRBV29-1 with TRBJ2-5; D is unresolved. Germline V lookup: CDR1 SQVTM, CDR2 ANQGSEA. Trimming stripped 8 bases from V and 5 bases from J, with 15 bases between. The CDR3 is 12 residues long. Here the CDR3 DNA reads TGCAGCTTCTGGGGTTTATCGGAGACCCAGTACTTC. This gives the protein CSFWGLSETQYF. The full variable domain, completed using reference TRBV29-1 and TRBJ2-5, is SAVISQKPSRDICQRGTSLTIQCQVDSQVTMMFWYRQQPGQSLTLIATANQGSEATYESGFVIDKFPISRPNLTFSTLTVSNMSPEDSSIYLCSFWGLSETQYFGPGTRLLVL.

This chain uses TRBV6-2 or TRBV6-3 with TRBJ1-2; 8 bases are a match to TRBD1. The CDR3 loop spans 13 amino acids. CDR1 is MNHEY, CDR2 SVGEGT, per germline. J was trimmed by 6 bases and V by 8 bases; bases with no gene match: 8. The CDR3, as DNA: TGTGCCAGCGGCCTTGCAGGGGGCAATGGCTACACCTTC. Protein sequence: CASGLAGGNGYTF.

This clonotype rates as medium-sized. The rearrangement uses TRBV29-1 and TRBJ1-4; a weak D match, TRBD2 (7 bases). With the DNA end fitting TRBJ2-2 better, the J assignment may be wrong. The germline V gene encodes CDR1 SQVTM and CDR2 ANQGSEA. The CDR3 runs to 12 residues. The CDR3 DNA reads TGCAGCGTTCTAGGGGGGGCTGAGGAGCTGTTTTTT. Its translation: CSVLGGAEELFF.

The table lists this clonotype with many counts. The chain is built from TRBV7-3 and TRBJ2-7; 8 positions match TRBD2. Unmatched junction bases numbered 13, after V lost 5 bases and J lost 7 bases. The germline V gene encodes CDR1 SGHTA and CDR2 FQGTGA. CDR3 size: 15 residues. The CDR3 DNA is TGTGCCAGCAGCCCCTCTAGGACTAGCTTCCAGGAGCAGTACTTC. Its translation: CASSPSRTSFQEQYF.

For this clonotype: Only one base separates this from a far larger clonotype, so it likely reflects a read error. The chain links TRBV12-3 or TRBV12-4 to TRBJ1-2, with D unclear. CDR3 length: 14 amino acids. CDR3 DNA: TGTGCCAGCACCCATATGAGAGCTAACTATGGCAACACCTTC. Translation gives CASTHMRANYGNTF.

This clonotype was detected many times. This rearrangement joins TRBV11-2 to TRBJ1-1, with no clear D. CDR1 and CDR2 from the germline V gene are SGHAT and FQNNGV. V was shortened by 1 base and J by 1 base, with 13 bases between the two germline ends. The CDR3 is 16 residues long. CDR3 DNA: TGTGCCAGCAGCTTAGTGGGGATGGTGGAGAACACTGAAGCTTTCTTT. It yields the protein CASSLVGMVENTEAFF.

This clonotype was detected many times. V gene TRBV5-1 combines with J gene TRBJ2-5; 12 bases fit TRBD1. This CDR3 comprises 15 residues. The germline gives CDR1 SGHRS, CDR2 YFSETQ. The J segment lost 8 bases and the V segment lost 3 bases, leaving 8 bases of the junction unmatched. In nucleotides, the CDR3 is TGCGCCAGCAGCTCCGGGACAGGGGGCGCAGCTACCCAGTACTTC. Its protein is CASSSGTGGAATQYF.